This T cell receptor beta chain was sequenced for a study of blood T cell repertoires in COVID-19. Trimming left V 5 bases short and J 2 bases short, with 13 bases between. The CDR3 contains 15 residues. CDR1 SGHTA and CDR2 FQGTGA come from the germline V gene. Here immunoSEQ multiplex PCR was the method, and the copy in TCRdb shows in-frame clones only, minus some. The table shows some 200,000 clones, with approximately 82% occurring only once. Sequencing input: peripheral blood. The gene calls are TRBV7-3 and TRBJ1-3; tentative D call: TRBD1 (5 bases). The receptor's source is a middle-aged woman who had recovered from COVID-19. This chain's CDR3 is CASSLPMGPGNTIYF. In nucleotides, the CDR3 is TGTGCCAGCAGCCTACCAATGGGGCCTGGAAACACCATATATTTT.